The 28 T cell receptor beta chains reported below all come from one sample, sequenced in a study of memory CD4+ T cells and cytomegalovirus serostatus. Single viable CD3+CD4+CD8-CD45RO+ cells were sorted as the memory CD4+ T cells. Produced via immunoSEQ multiplex PCR; TCRdb's table is partial and in-frame only. The repertoire holds about 53,000 clones, with about 73% as singletons. The sequencing sample was made of memory CD4+ T cells from blood. These receptors all stem from an adult in good health and CMV-seronegative.

The V gene is TRBV7-9, the J gene TRBJ2-5; the D gene could be TRBD1 or TRBD2 (5 bases each). CDR3 length: 15 residues. V was shortened by 7 bases and J by 1 base, with 16 bases between the two germline ends. Germline V gene sequence: CDR1 SEHNR, CDR2 FQNEAQ (reference sequence). CDR3 region: CASTRPGTAQETQYF. DNA of the CDR3: TGTGCCAGCACGAGGCCAGGGACGGCCCAAGAGACCCAGTACTTC.

The chain recombines TRBV11-3 with TRBJ2-7, with a possible D match to TRBD1 (5 bases). CDR3 length: 13 residues. Looked up from germline, CDR1 is SGHNT and CDR2 is YENEEA. The ends were cut back, 4 bases at V and 3 bases at J, with 10 bases in the middle. The CDR3 coding sequence is TGTGCCAGCAGCTGGAGCACAGGCTACGAGCAGTACTTC. Residues: CASSWSTGYEQYF. Variable domain in full (rest from reference TRBV11-3 and TRBJ2-7): EAGVVQSPRYKIIEKKQPVAFWCNPISGHNTLYWYLQNLGQGPELLIRYENEEAVDDSQLPKDRFSAERLKGVDSTLKIQPAELGDSAVYLCASSWSTGYEQYFGPGTRLTVT.

This chain links TRBV5-1 with TRBJ1-2; the D gene is possibly TRBD1 (5 bases). CDR1 SGHRS and CDR2 YFSETQ come from the germline V gene. V shed 8 bases and J shed 4 bases, with 18 bases lying between them. This CDR3 comprises 14 residues. DNA for the CDR3: TGCGCCAGTTCTTACGGGGCAGAACGCTATGGCTACACCTTC. It specifies CASSYGAERYGYTF.

The CDR3 DNA reads as TGTGCCAGCAGCCAAGACAGGAGAGGAACTAATGAAAAACTGTTTTTT. Protein: CASSQDRRGTNEKLFF. The chain links TRBV28 to TRBJ1-4; possibly TRBD1 for D (6 bases). Trimming cost V 6 bases and J 1 base, with 15 bases left between them. CDR1 and CDR2 from the germline V gene are MDHEN and SYDVKM. The CDR3 consists of 16 residues.

This chain joins TRBV11-3 and TRBJ2-5, with TRBD1 matching over 10 bases. CDR1 and CDR2 (germline): SGHNT, YENEEA. The CDR3 contains 14 residues. The J segment lost 4 bases and the V segment lost 5 bases, leaving 4 bases of the junction unmatched. CDR3 coding DNA: TGTGCCAGCAGCCCCGGGACAGGGGCAGAGACCCAGTACTTC. As protein: CASSPGTGAETQYF.

A single count supports this clone. The chain combines TRBV7-8 with TRBJ2-3, with D unresolved. This CDR3 comprises 14 residues. V lost 1 base and J lost 10, with 15 bases in between. In germline, CDR1 is SGHVS, CDR2 FQNEAQ. The CDR3 sequence is CASSLDRSPHAQYF. The CDR3 DNA follows: TGTGCCAGCAGCTTAGATCGAAGCCCTCATGCGCAGTATTTT.

CDR3 region: CASSSGTGLSGANVLTF. CDR3 bases: TGTGCCAGTAGTTCCGGGACAGGGTTGTCTGGGGCCAACGTCCTGACTTTC. The chain carries TRBV19 and TRBJ2-6; TRBD1 agrees at 9 bases. V gave up 5 bases and J gave up 1 base; unmatched junction bases: 6. Germline V gives CDR1 LNHDA, CDR2 SQIVND (reference sequence). This CDR3 has 17 amino acids.

This rearrangement joins TRBV11-2 to TRBJ2-1; 7 bases agree with TRBD2. Germline V gene data show CDR1 as SGHAT and CDR2 as FQNNGV. With V trimmed by 8 bases and J by 6 bases, 10 bases remained unmatched. The CDR3 loop spans 14 amino acids. CDR3 DNA: TGTGCCAGCGGAACGGGGGGACTCATCAATGAGCAGTTCTTC. Translated: CASGTGGLINEQFF.

The chain employs TRBV4-3 and TRBJ2-6; weak D call: TRBD1 (6 bases). Trimming left V 1 base short and J 0 bases short, with 10 bases between. The germline V gene has CDR1 LGHNA and CDR2 YSLEER. The CDR3 is 17 residues long. Here the CDR3 DNA reads TGCGCCAGCAGCCAAGGCGGACAGAACTCTGGGGCCAACGTCCTGACTTTC. This translates into CASSQGGQNSGANVLTF.

This chain uses TRBV11-2 with TRBJ2-2, with D maybe TRBD1 (5 bases). The CDR3 runs 13 residues. V was trimmed by 5 bases and J by 5 bases, leaving 9 bases between them. CDR1 and CDR2 (germline): SGHAT, FQNNGV. The chain's CDR3 is CASSPGNTGELFF. The CDR3 nucleotides are TGTGCCAGCAGCCCAGGGAATACCGGGGAGCTGTTTTTT.

The chain carries TRBV30 and TRBJ2-1; 9 bases agree with TRBD1. V dropped 1 base and J dropped 4; count of bases not matched to a gene: 11. Germline assignment: CDR1 GTSNPN and CDR2 SVGIG (reference sequence). CDR3 size: 17 residues. This chain's CDR3 is CAWSGASTGGAYNEQFF. The CDR3 DNA is TGTGCCTGGAGTGGAGCCTCAACAGGGGGCGCTTACAATGAGCAGTTCTTC. The full variable domain, rest sourced from reference TRBV30 and TRBJ2-1, is SQTIHQWPATLVQPVGSPLSLECTVEGTSNPNLYWYRQAAGRGLQLLFYSVGIGQISSEVPQNLSASRPQDRQFILSSKKLLLSDSGFYLCAWSGASTGGAYNEQFFGPGTRLTVL.

The rearrangement uses TRBV2 and TRBJ2-4, with a weak D call TRBD2 (5 bases). V lost 1 base and J lost 1, with 8 bases in between. The CDR3 has 15 amino acids. Germline CDR1 and CDR2: SNHLY and FYNNEI. The chain's CDR3 is CASSEGPGAKNIQYF. CDR3 DNA: TGTGCCAGCAGTGAAGGCCCGGGGGCCAAAAACATTCAGTACTTC.

The genes are TRBV2 and TRBJ2-1; 7 nucleotides agree with TRBD1. Per the germline V gene, CDR1 is SNHLY and CDR2 is FYNNEI. The J segment lost 8 bases and the V segment lost 6 bases, leaving 13 bases of the junction unmatched. There are 15 residues in the CDR3. The CDR3 is CASRKTGQLGDEQFF. DNA of the CDR3: TGTGCCAGCAGGAAAACGGGACAGTTAGGCGATGAGCAGTTCTTC.

The CDR3 DNA is TGTGCCAGCAGCGTAGACCAAGAGACCCAGTACTTC. It translates to CASSVDQETQYF. The chain is built from TRBV9 and TRBJ2-5; D is undetermined. Germline loops: CDR1 SGDLS, CDR2 YYNGEE. Trimming took 0 bases from V and 0 from J, leaving 0 bases between them. The CDR3 is 12 amino acids. The complete variable domain, with remaining parts taken from reference TRBV9 and TRBJ2-5, reads DSGVTQTPKHLITATGQRVTLRCSPRSGDLSVYWYQQSLDQGLQFLIQYYNGEERAKGNILERFSAQQFPDLHSELNLSSLELGDSALYFCASSVDQETQYFGPGTRLLVL.

This rearrangement joins TRBV6-5 to TRBJ1-6; perhaps TRBD1 as D (5 bases). Looked up from germline, CDR1 is MNHEY and CDR2 is SVGAGI. The CDR3 runs to 13 residues. The V gene lost 6 bases and the J gene lost 10 bases, with 13 bases spanning the gap. In DNA, the CDR3 is TGTGCCAGCAGCCAAGAGGGGAAGTCACCCCTCCACTTT. This sequence encodes CASSQEGKSPLHF.

The V gene is TRBV11-3, the J gene TRBJ2-7; a weak D match, TRBD2 (6 bases). The ends were cut back, 4 bases at V and 6 bases at J, with 19 bases in the middle. Germline assignment: CDR1 SGHNT and CDR2 YENEEA. The CDR3 is made up of 15 amino acids. As DNA, the CDR3 is TGTGCCAGCAGCTCCTCCCGAGGAGGAGGGAGCGAGCAGTACTTC. As protein: CASSSSRGGGSEQYF.

The V gene is TRBV5-8, the J gene TRBJ2-7; no firm D call. From germline, CDR1 is SGHTS and CDR2 YDEGEE. V lost 0 bases, J lost 5 bases, and 12 bases lay in between. The CDR3 contains 14 residues. The CDR3 bases are TGTGCCAGCAGCTTGGAGTCTGGCCCCAACGAGCAGTACTTC. Encoded protein: CASSLESGPNEQYF. The whole variable domain, filled in from reference TRBV5-8 and TRBJ2-7, reads EAGVTQSPTHLIKTRGQQATLRCSPISGHTSVYWYQQALGLGLQFLLWYDEGEERNRGNFPPRFSGRQFPNYSSELNVNALELEDSALYLCASSLESGPNEQYFGPGTRLTVT.

The rearrangement uses TRBV6-1 and TRBJ1-4; no firm D call. CDR1 is MNHNS and CDR2 is SASEGT in the germline V gene. Trimming removed 2 bases at V and 8 bases at J, with 9 bases between. The CDR3 has 13 amino acids. CDR3 nucleotides: TGTGCCAGCAGTGAACCCGGCGTCGAAAAACTGTTTTTT. Translation gives CASSEPGVEKLFF.

V usage is TRBV7-9 and J usage is TRBJ1-1; D may be TRBD1 (6 bases). The CDR3 loop spans 15 amino acids. Deletions cut 1 base from V and 5 bases from J, with 14 bases between. Looked up from germline, CDR1 is SEHNR and CDR2 is FQNEAQ (reference sequence). The CDR3 nucleotides are TGTGCCAGCAGCTTAGGATGGGGGCAGTCGACTGAAGCTTTCTTT. It encodes CASSLGWGQSTEAFF.

This clone was observed a single time. The chain joins TRBV30 to TRBJ2-1; 11 nucleotides agree with TRBD2. This CDR3 has 15 amino acids. The germline V gene encodes CDR1 GTSNPN and CDR2 SVGIG (reference sequence). Germline trimming cut 4 bases from V and 7 bases from J; bases unmatched to any gene: 9. CDR3 loop: CAWIRSGGAPNEQFF. Here the CDR3 DNA reads TGTGCCTGGATCCGTAGCGGGGGGGCCCCAAATGAGCAGTTCTTC.

The V call is TRBV18, the J call TRBJ1-2, with TRBD1 matching over 8 bases. The germline V gene encodes CDR1 KGHSH and CDR2 LQKENI. The junction had 9 bases not matched to a gene; V was cut back by 5 bases and J by 4 bases. The CDR3 has 15 amino acids. The CDR3 sequence: CASSNGQGAVYGYTF. The CDR3 coding sequence is TGTGCCAGCTCAAATGGGCAGGGGGCTGTCTATGGCTACACCTTC.

The chain recombines TRBV2 with TRBJ1-2; D is unresolved. Germline V gives CDR1 SNHLY, CDR2 FYNNEI. V was pared by 2 bases and J by 2 bases, with 9 bases between. This CDR3 is built from 14 residues. DNA of the CDR3: TGTGCCAGCAGTGAACGAAGCCTCAACTATGGCTACACCTTC. Protein sequence: CASSERSLNYGYTF.

As DNA, the CDR3 is TGTGCCAGCAGTCCCACAGGGAGACAGCCCCAGCATTTT. Its translation is CASSPTGRQPQHF. V and J are TRBV6-5 and TRBJ1-5; TRBD1 might be the D (6 bases). Germline CDR1 reads MNHEY; CDR2 reads SVGAGI. With 5 bases removed from V and 7 bases from J, the gap between germline ends came to 12 bases. The CDR3 sequence is 13 residues long.

V usage is TRBV19 and J usage is TRBJ1-5; the D gene is possibly TRBD1 (6 bases). CDR3 size: 14 residues. Germline V gene data show CDR1 as LNHDA and CDR2 as SQIVND (reference sequence). V was trimmed by 6 bases and J by 3 bases, leaving 12 bases between them. The CDR3, as DNA: TGTGCCAGTAGAAGACGACAGGACAATCAGCCCCAGCATTTT. It translates to CASRRRQDNQPQHF.

This clone was recorded only once. The rearrangement joins TRBV14 to TRBJ2-2; D is uncertain. The CDR3 runs to 13 residues. Germline V CDR1 and CDR2: SGHDN, FVKESK. V was trimmed by 0 bases and J by 7 bases, leaving 6 bases between them. The CDR3 loop reads CASSQDFGGELFF. Here the CDR3 DNA reads TGTGCCAGCAGCCAAGATTTCGGCGGGGAGCTGTTTTTT.

The count of this clone is one. This chain links TRBV7-3 with TRBJ2-1; either TRBD1 or TRBD2 may fit D (6 bases each). The V gene's germline CDR1 is SGHTA and CDR2 FQGTGA. The CDR3 spans 14 residues. The V and J ends lost 1 base and 9 bases respectively, with 13 bases between them. CDR3 region: CASSLRRGDGEQFF. The CDR3 bases are TGTGCCAGCAGCTTAAGGAGGGGGGACGGTGAGCAGTTCTTC.

The V call is TRBV28, the J call TRBJ1-2; tentatively, D is TRBD1 (5 bases). V was pared by 2 bases and J by 0 bases, with 7 bases between. The CDR3 totals 14 residues. Germline V CDR1 and CDR2: MDHEN, SYDVKM. The chain's CDR3 is CASSLGAANYGYTF. The CDR3 DNA follows: TGTGCCAGCAGTTTAGGGGCAGCTAACTATGGCTACACCTTC.

The rearrangement joins TRBV18 to TRBJ1-1; TRBD1 might be the D (6 bases). Trimming stripped 4 bases from V and 0 bases from J, with 12 bases between. The CDR3 is made up of 15 amino acids. The germline gives CDR1 KGHSH, CDR2 LQKENI. CDR3 coding DNA: TGTGCCAGCTCACTGGGGCAGGGGATGAACACTGAAGCTTTCTTT. Protein: CASSLGQGMNTEAFF.